Ten or more counts support the clone carrying this T cell receptor beta chain. Its specificity is unknown. Trimming removed 7 bases from V and 11 bases from J, with 17 bases in between. CDR3 length: 12 amino acids. In germline, CDR1 is ENHRY, CDR2 SYGVKD. It was with unique molecular identifiers that the TCRbeta library was prepared. TCRdb processed the PCR reads anew with MiXCR; each CDR3 protein has one entry. Here the sample spans about 600,000 distinct CDR3 sequences, approximately 22% being singletons. The data are from a study of T-cell reconstitution after alpha-beta-depleted transplantation in children. Study-wide findings and caveats: Newly produced T cells mostly provided counts and TCRbeta diversity after one year, as hyperexpanded clones declined. Some patients owed their high day-60 TCRbeta diversity to surviving recipient T cells and thymic progenitors. The origin of alpha-beta T cells about two months after transplant was reportedly several hundred expanded graft clones.

The specimen was PBMCs, mostly from graft donor cells, collected 360 days after TCRalphabeta/CD19-depleted stem cell transplant. The rearrangement links TRBV10-3 to TRBJ1-1; no definite D call. The TCR was taken from a boy in the first two years of life who had a stem cell transplant for acute myeloid leukemia, so the T cells may come from the graft donor. The CDR3 DNA reads TGTGCCATCATGGAGTCCGACGGTTGCGCTTTCTTT. Its protein product is CAIMESDGCAFF.